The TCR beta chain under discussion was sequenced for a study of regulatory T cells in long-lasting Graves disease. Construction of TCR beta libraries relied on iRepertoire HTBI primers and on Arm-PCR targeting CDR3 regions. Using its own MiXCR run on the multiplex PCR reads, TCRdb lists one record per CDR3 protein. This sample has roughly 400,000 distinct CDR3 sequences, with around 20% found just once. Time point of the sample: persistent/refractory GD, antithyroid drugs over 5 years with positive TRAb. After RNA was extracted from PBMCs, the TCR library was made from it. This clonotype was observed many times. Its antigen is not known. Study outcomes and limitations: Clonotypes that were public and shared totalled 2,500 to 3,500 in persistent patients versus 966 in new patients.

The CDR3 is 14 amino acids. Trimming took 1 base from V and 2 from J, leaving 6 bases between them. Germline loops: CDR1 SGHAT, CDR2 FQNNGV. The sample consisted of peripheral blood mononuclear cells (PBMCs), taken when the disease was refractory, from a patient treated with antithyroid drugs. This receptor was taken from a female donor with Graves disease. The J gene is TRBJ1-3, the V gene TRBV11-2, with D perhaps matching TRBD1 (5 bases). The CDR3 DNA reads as TGTGCCAGCAGCTTAGCACAGGCTGGAAACACCATATATTTT. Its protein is CASSLAQAGNTIYF.